This T cell receptor beta chain was retrieved from a study of identical twins. The table lists this clonotype with a few counts. Its cognate antigen is unknown. This CDR3 spans 16 amino acids. Trimming removed 2 bases at V and 0 bases at J, with 10 bases between. Study-wide points: Invariant populations such as MAIT and iNKT cells could partly muddle zero-insertion analyses. A lower insertion count was a feature of abundant cord blood beta clonotypes, with no such feature in memory repertoires. For out-of-frame alpha sequences shared by twins, low generation probability was in excess.

Unique molecular identifiers were present on the cDNA, which also gained a universal primer site by template switching. One entry per CDR3 protein results from TCRdb running MiXCR on the 5' RACE reads. This sample has roughly 470,000 distinct CDR3 sequences; around 15% occur once, and the top ten carry about 0.97%. These same records also appear under a second study, on yellow fever vaccine responses in identical twins.

The source is a young woman in good health. This chain links TRBV12-3 or TRBV12-4 with TRBJ2-2; TRBD2 might be the D (6 bases). The sample consisted of CD4+ T cells sorted from blood. Written as DNA, the CDR3 is TGTGCCAGCAGTTTAAGGGCGGGATCGAACACCGGGGAGCTGTTTTTT. Translation gives CASSLRAGSNTGELFF.